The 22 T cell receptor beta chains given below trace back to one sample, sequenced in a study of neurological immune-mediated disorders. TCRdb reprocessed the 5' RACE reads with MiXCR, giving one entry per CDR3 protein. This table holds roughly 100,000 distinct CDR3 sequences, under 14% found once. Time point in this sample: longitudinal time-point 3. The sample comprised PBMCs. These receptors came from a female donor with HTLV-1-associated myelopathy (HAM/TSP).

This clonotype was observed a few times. DNA of the CDR3: TGTGCCAGCAGCGTAGATTCCTACACCGGGGAGCTGTTTTTT. Translated, it gives CASSVDSYTGELFF. This rearrangement joins TRBV9 to TRBJ2-2; D call uncertain. Germline lookup yields CDR1 SGDLS and CDR2 YYNGEE. This CDR3 has 14 residues. V was trimmed by 0 bases and J by 3 bases, leaving 6 bases between them. Variable domain in full (rest from reference TRBV9 and TRBJ2-2): DSGVTQTPKHLITATGQRVTLRCSPRSGDLSVYWYQQSLDQGLQFLIQYYNGEERAKGNILERFSAQQFPDLHSELNLSSLELGDSALYFCASSVDSYTGELFFGEGSRLTVL.

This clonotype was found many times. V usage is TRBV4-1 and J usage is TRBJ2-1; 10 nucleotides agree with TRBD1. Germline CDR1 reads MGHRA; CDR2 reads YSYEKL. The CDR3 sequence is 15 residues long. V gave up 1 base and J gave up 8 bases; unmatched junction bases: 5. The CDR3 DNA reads TGCGCCAGCAGCCAAGGACAGGGGGCAGAAGATGAGCAGTTCTTC. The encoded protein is CASSQGQGAEDEQFF.

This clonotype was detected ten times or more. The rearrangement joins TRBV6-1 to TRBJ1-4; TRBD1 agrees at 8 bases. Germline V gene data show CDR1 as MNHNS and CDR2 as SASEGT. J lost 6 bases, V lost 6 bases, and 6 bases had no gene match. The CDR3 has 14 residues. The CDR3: CASSAGGGDEKLFF. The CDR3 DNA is TGTGCCAGCAGCGCAGGGGGCGGGGATGAAAAACTGTTTTTT.

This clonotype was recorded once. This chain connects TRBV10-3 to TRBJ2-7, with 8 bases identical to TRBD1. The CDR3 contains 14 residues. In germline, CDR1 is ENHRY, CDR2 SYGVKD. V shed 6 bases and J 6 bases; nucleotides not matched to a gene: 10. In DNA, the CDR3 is TGTGCCATCAGCATAGCAGGGGGCTCGCTCGAGCAGTACTTC. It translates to CAISIAGGSLEQYF.

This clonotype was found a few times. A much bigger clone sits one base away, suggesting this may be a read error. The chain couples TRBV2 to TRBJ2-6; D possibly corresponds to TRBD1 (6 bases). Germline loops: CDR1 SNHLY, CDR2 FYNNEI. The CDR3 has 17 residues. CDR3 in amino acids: CASSERGFSAGVNVLTF. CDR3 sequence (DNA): TGTGCCAGCAGTGAAAGGGGGTTCAGCGCTGGGGTCAACGTCCTGACTTTC.

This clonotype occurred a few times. CDR3 coding DNA: TGTGCCAGCAGCCGGGACGGACAACTCTGGTCCGATACGCAGTATTTT. Its protein is CASSRDGQLWSDTQYF. The chain employs TRBV5-6 and TRBJ2-3; D might be TRBD1 or TRBD2, each matching 5 bases. The CDR3 is made up of 16 amino acids. Looked up from germline, CDR1 is SGHDT and CDR2 is YYEEEE. V was shortened by 4 bases and J by 6 bases, with 21 bases between the two germline ends.

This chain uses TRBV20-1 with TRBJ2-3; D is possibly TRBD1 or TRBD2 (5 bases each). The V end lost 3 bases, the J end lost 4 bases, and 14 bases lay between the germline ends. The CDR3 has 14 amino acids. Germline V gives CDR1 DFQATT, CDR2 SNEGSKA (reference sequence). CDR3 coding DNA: TGCAGTGCTAGGGGGATTGGGGGTTCAGATACGCAGTATTTT. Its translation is CSARGIGGSDTQYF.

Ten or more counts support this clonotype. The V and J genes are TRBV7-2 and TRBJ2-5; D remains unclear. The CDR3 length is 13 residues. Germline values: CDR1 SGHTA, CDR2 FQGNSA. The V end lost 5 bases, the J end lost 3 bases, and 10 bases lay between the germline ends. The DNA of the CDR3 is TGTGCCAGCAGCCGAGGACGGGAAGAGACCCAGTACTTC. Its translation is CASSRGREETQYF. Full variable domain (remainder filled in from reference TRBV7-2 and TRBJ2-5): GAGVSQSPSNKVTEKGKDVELRCDPISGHTALYWYRQSLGQGLEFLIYFQGNSAPDKSGLPSDRFSAERTGGSVSTLTIQRTQQEDSAVYLCASSRGREETQYFGPGTRLLVL.

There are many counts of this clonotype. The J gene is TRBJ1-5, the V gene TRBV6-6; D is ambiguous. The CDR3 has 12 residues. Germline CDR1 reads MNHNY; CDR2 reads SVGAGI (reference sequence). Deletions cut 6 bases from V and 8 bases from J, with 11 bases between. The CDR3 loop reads CASSPLLEPQHF. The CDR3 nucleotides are TGTGCCAGCAGCCCACTTCTAGAGCCCCAGCATTTT.

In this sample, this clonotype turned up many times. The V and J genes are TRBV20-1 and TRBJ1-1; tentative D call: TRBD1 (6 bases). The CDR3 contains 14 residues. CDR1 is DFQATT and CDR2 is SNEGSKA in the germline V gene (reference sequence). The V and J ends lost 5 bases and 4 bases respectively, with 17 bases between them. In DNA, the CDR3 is TGCAGTGCTCCCTCGGCAGGGGTTTTCACTGAAGCTTTCTTT. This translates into CSAPSAGVFTEAFF.

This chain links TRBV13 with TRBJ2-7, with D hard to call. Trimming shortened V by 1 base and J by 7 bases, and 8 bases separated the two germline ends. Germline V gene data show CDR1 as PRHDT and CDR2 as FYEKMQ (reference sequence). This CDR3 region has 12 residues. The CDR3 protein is CASSLDEGEQYF. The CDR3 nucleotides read TGTGCCAGCAGCTTAGACGAAGGAGAGCAGTACTTC.

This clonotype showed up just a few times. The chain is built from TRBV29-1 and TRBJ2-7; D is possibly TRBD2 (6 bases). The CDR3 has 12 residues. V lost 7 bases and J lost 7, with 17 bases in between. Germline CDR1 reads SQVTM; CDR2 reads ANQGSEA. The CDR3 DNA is TGCAGCGCTACCCACGGAGGGGTTGAGCAGTACTTC. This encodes CSATHGGVEQYF.

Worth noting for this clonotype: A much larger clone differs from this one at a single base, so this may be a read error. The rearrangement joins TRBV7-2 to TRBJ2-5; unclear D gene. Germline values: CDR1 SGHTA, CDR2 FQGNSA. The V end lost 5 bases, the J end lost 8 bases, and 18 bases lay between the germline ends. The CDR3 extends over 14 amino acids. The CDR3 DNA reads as TGTGCCAGCAGCATTTCTAGGGAAATGGATACCCAGTACTTC. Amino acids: CASSISREMDTQYF.

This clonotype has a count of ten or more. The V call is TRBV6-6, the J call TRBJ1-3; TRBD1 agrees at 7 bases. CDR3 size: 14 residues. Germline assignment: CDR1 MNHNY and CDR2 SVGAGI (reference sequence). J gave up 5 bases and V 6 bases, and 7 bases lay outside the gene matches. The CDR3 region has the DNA TGTGCCAGCAGCATGAGGGGGCAAAGAAACACCATATATTTT. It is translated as CASSMRGQRNTIYF.

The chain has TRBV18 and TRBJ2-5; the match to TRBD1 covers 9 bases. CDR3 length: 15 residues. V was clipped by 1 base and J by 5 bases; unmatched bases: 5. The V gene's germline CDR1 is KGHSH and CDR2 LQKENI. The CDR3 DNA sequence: TGTGCCAGCTCACCACAACAGGGGGCGAGCGAGACCCAGTACTTC. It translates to CASSPQQGASETQYF.

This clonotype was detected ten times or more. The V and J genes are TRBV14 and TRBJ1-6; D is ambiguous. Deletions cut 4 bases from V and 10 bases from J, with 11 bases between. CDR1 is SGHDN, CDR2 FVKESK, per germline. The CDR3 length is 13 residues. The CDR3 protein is CASSPAGLSPLHF. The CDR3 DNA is TGTGCCAGCAGCCCGGCGGGATTGTCACCCCTCCACTTT. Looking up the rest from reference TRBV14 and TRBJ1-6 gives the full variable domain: EAGVTQFPSHSVIEKGQTVTLRCDPISGHDNLYWYRRVMGKEIKFLLHFVKESKQDESGMPNNRFLAERTGGTYSTLKVQPAELEDSGVYFCASSPAGLSPLHFGNGTRLTVT.

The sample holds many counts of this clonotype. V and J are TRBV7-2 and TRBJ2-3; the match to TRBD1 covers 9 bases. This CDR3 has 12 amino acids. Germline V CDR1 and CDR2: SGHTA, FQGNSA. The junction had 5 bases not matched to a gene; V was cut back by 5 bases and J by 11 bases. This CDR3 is CASSPSTGGQYF. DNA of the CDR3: TGTGCCAGCAGCCCATCGACAGGGGGGCAGTATTTT.

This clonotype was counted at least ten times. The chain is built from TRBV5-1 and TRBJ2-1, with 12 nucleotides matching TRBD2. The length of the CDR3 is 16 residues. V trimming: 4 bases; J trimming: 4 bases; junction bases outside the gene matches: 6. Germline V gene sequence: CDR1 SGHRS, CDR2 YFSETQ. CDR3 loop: CASSQTSGGHYNEQFF. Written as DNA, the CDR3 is TGCGCCAGCAGCCAGACTAGCGGGGGCCATTACAATGAGCAGTTCTTC.

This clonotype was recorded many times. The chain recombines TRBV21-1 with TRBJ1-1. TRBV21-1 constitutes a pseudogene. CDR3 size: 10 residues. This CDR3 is CAGRTAEAFF. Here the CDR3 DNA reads TGTGCCGGACGGACTGCTGAAGCTTTCTTT.

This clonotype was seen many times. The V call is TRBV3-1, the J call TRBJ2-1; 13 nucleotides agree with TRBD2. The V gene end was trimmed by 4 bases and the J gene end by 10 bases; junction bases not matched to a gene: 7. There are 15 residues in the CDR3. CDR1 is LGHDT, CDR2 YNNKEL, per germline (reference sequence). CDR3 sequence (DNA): TGTGCCAGCAGCCCCCCTTCGACTAGCGGGGGGGAGCAGTTCTTC. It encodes CASSPPSTSGGEQFF.

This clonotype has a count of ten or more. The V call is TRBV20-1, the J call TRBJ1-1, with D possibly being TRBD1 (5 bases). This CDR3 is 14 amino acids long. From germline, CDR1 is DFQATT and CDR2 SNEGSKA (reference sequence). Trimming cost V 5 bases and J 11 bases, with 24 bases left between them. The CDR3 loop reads CSASLTGTPLKAFF. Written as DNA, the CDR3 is TGCAGTGCTTCTCTAACCGGGACTCCCCTGAAGGCTTTCTTT.

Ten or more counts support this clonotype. CDR3 nucleotides: TGTGCCAGCAGCAAGCCGGTTCGGACAGGGGGTCGGAACACCGGGGAGCTGTTTTTT. Translation: CASSKPVRTGGRNTGELFF. The chain uses TRBV21-1 and TRBJ2-2; the table's D call of TRBD1 was not tested on the DNA. TRBV21-1 is a listed pseudogene. CDR3 length: 19 amino acids.